Below, 21 T cell receptor beta chains from the same sample are listed, as sequenced in a study of monozygotic twins with cystic fibrosis. Profiling relied on immunoSEQ multiplex PCR, and the TCRdb table lists in-frame clones only, not all of them. The table shows just under 20,000 clones, with roughly nine tenths occurring only once. What was sequenced was blood. These receptors were taken from a girl aged 2 to 9 with cystic fibrosis.

In its sample, this clone was seen once. V is TRBV29-1 and J is TRBJ2-3; D possibly matches TRBD1 or TRBD2 (5 bases each). Germline-derived CDR1 and CDR2 are SQVTM and ANQGSEA. V lost 5 bases and J 5 bases, leaving 20 bases between the germline ends. The CDR3 extends over 15 amino acids. This CDR3 is CSVNPGAGWEDTQYF. As DNA, the CDR3 is TGCAGCGTTAACCCCGGGGCAGGGTGGGAAGATACGCAGTATTTT.

V and J are TRBV7-9 and TRBJ2-5, with a tentative D call TRBD1 (7 bases). V was clipped by 4 bases and J by 5 bases, with 14 bases between them. Germline V gene data show CDR1 as SEHNR and CDR2 as FQNEAQ (reference sequence). This CDR3 has 14 residues. The CDR3 region is CASSSGGLRETQYF. The CDR3 DNA sequence: TGTGCCAGCAGCTCAGGGGGGCTGAGGGAGACCCAGTACTTC.

Only a few counts were recorded for this clone. V gene TRBV27 combines with J gene TRBJ1-2; TRBD1 might be the D (6 bases). V shed 5 bases and J shed 4 bases, with 11 bases lying between them. Germline assignment: CDR1 MNHEY and CDR2 SMNVEV (reference sequence). The CDR3 contains 13 residues. DNA of the CDR3: TGTGCCAGCAGTACTGGACAGTCCTATGGCTACACCTTC. Translated: CASSTGQSYGYTF.

The rearrangement joins TRBV5-1 to TRBJ1-1, with D possibly TRBD1 on 6 matching bases. V gave up 1 base and J gave up 1 base, with 8 bases separating them. Germline CDR1 SGHRS, CDR2 YFSETQ. The CDR3 spans 14 residues. The CDR3: CASSLRGQNTEAFF. The DNA for the CDR3 is TGCGCCAGCAGCTTGAGGGGACAGAACACTGAAGCTTTCTTT. The whole variable domain, remainder taken from reference TRBV5-1 and TRBJ1-1, is KAGVTQTPRYLIKTRGQQVTLSCSPISGHRSVSWYQQTPGQGLQFLFEYFSETQRNKGNFPGRFSGRQFSNSRSEMNVSTLELGDSALYLCASSLRGQNTEAFFGQGTRLTVV.

The chain uses TRBV11-2 and TRBJ2-7; D uncertain. Trimming removed 5 bases at V and 2 bases at J, with 13 bases between. This CDR3 has 14 amino acids. Germline V gene lookup returns CDR1 SGHAT and CDR2 FQNNGV. CDR3 in DNA: TGTGCCAGCAGCACCTCGGGCAGAGCCTACGAGCAGTACTTC. Its translation is CASSTSGRAYEQYF.

The chain joins TRBV29-1 to TRBJ1-1; 7 nucleotides match TRBD1. This CDR3 has 13 amino acids. Trimming cost V 5 bases and J 0 bases; bases outside gene matches: 3. Germline values: CDR1 SQVTM, CDR2 ANQGSEA. The CDR3 bases are TGCAGCGTTCGGGACAGACTGAACACTGAAGCTTTCTTT. This codes for CSVRDRLNTEAFF.

This chain uses TRBV10-1 with TRBJ1-1, with 7 bases lining up with TRBD1. V dropped 10 bases and J dropped 11; count of bases not matched to a gene: 16. CDR3 length: 13 amino acids. Looked up from germline, CDR1 is WNHNN and CDR2 is SYGVQD (reference sequence). The CDR3 loop reads CAKKPQGPQEAFF. In DNA form, the CDR3 reads TGCGCCAAAAAACCACAGGGGCCCCAGGAGGCTTTCTTT.

The V gene is TRBV7-2, the J gene TRBJ2-3; 8 bases line up with TRBD1. The length of the CDR3 is 16 residues. V shed 4 bases, J shed 4 bases, and the junction held 10 bases outside the gene matches. Germline assignment: CDR1 SGHTA and CDR2 FQGNSA. The CDR3 reads CASSSRQGSWADTQYF. Here the CDR3 DNA reads TGTGCCAGCAGCTCAAGACAGGGGAGTTGGGCAGATACGCAGTATTTT. The whole variable domain, remainder taken from reference TRBV7-2 and TRBJ2-3, is GAGVSQSPSNKVTEKGKDVELRCDPISGHTALYWYRQSLGQGLEFLIYFQGNSAPDKSGLPSDRFSAERTGGSVSTLTIQRTQQEDSAVYLCASSSRQGSWADTQYFGPGTRLTVL.

CDR3 in DNA: TGTGCCAGCAGCTTAGCGGGAGGGGGGTTCTCCGAGACCCAGTACTTC. Amino acid sequence: CASSLAGGGFSETQYF. The chain is built from TRBV11-2 and TRBJ2-5, with TRBD2 matching 8 bases. CDR1 and CDR2 (germline): SGHAT, FQNNGV. V was pared by 1 base and J by 5 bases, with 9 bases of the junction left unmatched. The CDR3 is 16 amino acids.

The J gene is TRBJ1-4, the V gene TRBV6-5; the D gene is possibly TRBD1 (6 bases). There are 12 residues in the CDR3. The V and J ends lost 4 bases and 8 bases respectively, with 8 bases between them. Looked up from germline, CDR1 is MNHEY and CDR2 is SVGAGI. The CDR3 nucleotides read TGTGCCAGCAGTTTCAGGGGCGAAAAACTGTTTTTT. It specifies CASSFRGEKLFF.

This clone showed up just once. The chain recombines TRBV30 with TRBJ2-1; TRBD2 matches at 10 bases. Germline V gene sequence: CDR1 GTSNPN, CDR2 SVGIG (reference sequence). V dropped 6 bases and J dropped 7; count of bases not matched to a gene: 12. This CDR3 spans 15 amino acids. For the CDR3, the DNA is TGTGCCTGTACCCCGGGACTAGCGTTTTGGAATGAGCAGTTCTTC. Translating it yields CACTPGLAFWNEQFF.

CDR3 DNA sequence: TGTGCCAGCAGCCCAATGACACATTCCACTGAAGCTTTCTTT. It yields the protein CASSPMTHSTEAFF. V gene TRBV7-9 combines with J gene TRBJ1-1; no clear D gene. With 5 bases removed from V and 4 bases from J, the gap between germline ends came to 14 bases. CDR1 is SEHNR and CDR2 is FQNEAQ in the germline V gene (reference sequence). There are 14 residues in the CDR3. Together with reference TRBV7-9 and TRBJ1-1, the CDR3 gives the full variable domain: DTGVSQNPRHKITKRGQNVTFRCDPISEHNRLYWYRQTLGQGPEFLTYFQNEAQLEKSRLLSDRFSAERPKGSFSTLEIQRTEQGDSAMYLCASSPMTHSTEAFFGQGTRLTVV.

The chain couples TRBV5-1 to TRBJ2-5; 10 nucleotides match TRBD2. The ends lost 1 base at V and 0 bases at J; junction bases unmatched: 6. From germline, CDR1 is SGHRS and CDR2 YFSETQ. The CDR3 is 17 residues long. CDR3 protein: CASSLLSGRYYQETQYF. For the CDR3, the DNA is TGCGCCAGCAGCTTGCTTAGCGGGAGGTACTACCAAGAGACCCAGTACTTC.

The chain is built from TRBV7-9 and TRBJ1-2; D is uncertain. The CDR3 has 13 amino acids. Per germline, CDR1 SEHNR and CDR2 FQNEAQ (reference sequence). Trimming pared 3 bases from V and 2 bases from J, leaving 7 bases between. The CDR3 DNA reads TGTGCCAGCAGCTTGAATGGGAACTATGGCTACACCTTC. Translation: CASSLNGNYGYTF.

This clone was seen just once. CDR3 residues: CASSISLRDTSSPLHF. The CDR3 DNA reads as TGTGCCAGCAGTATTTCACTTCGGGACACATCTTCACCCCTCCACTTT. The V gene is TRBV27, the J gene TRBJ1-6, with TRBD1 as a possible D gene (6 bases). Germline lookup yields CDR1 MNHEY and CDR2 SMNVEV (reference sequence). The CDR3 is 16 residues long. Deletions cut 5 bases from V and 9 bases from J, with 20 bases between.

This clone occurred once. The chain couples TRBV29-1 to TRBJ1-3, with a tentative D call TRBD1 (6 bases). Germline lookup yields CDR1 SQVTM and CDR2 ANQGSEA. The germline V and J ends were trimmed by 3 bases and 3 bases, with 12 bases remaining between them. The CDR3 length is 14 residues. CDR3 in amino acids: CSVDLGGLGNTIYF. The CDR3 DNA reads as TGCAGCGTTGATTTGGGGGGGCTTGGAAACACCATATATTTT.

The rearrangement links TRBV30 to TRBJ2-7; the match to TRBD2 covers 12 bases. V trimming: 4 bases; J trimming: 4 bases; junction bases outside the gene matches: 5. The CDR3 has 14 amino acids. Germline V gene lookup returns CDR1 GTSNPN and CDR2 SVGIG (reference sequence). Here the CDR3 reads CAWKETSGSYEQYF. CDR3 sequence (DNA): TGTGCCTGGAAGGAGACTAGCGGGAGTTACGAGCAGTACTTC.

This clone has just one count. This sequence joins TRBV6-1 and TRBJ2-7; D remains unclear. Trimming cost V 6 bases and J 2 bases, with 14 bases left between them. The CDR3 covers 14 residues. CDR1 MNHNS and CDR2 SASEGT come from the germline V gene. CDR3 amino acids: CASRRWIVPYEQYF. CDR3 in DNA: TGTGCCAGCAGAAGGTGGATAGTCCCCTACGAGCAGTACTTC.

Here the CDR3 reads CASSLPGNYGYTF. CDR3 nucleotides: TGTGCCAGCTCACTACCGGGGAACTATGGCTACACCTTC. This rearrangement joins TRBV18 to TRBJ1-2, with no clear D. The V and J ends lost 4 bases and 2 bases respectively, with 8 bases between them. The germline CDR1 and CDR2 sequences are KGHSH and LQKENI. The CDR3 covers 13 residues. The full variable domain, with the rest looked up from reference TRBV18 and TRBJ1-2, is NAGVMQNPRHLVRRRGQEARLRCSPMKGHSHVYWYRQLPEEGLKFMVYLQKENIIDESGMPKERFSAEFPKEGPSILRIQQVVRGDSAAYFCASSLPGNYGYTFGSGTRLTVV.

The chain has TRBV11-2 and TRBJ2-2, with a tentative D call TRBD1 (6 bases). CDR1 SGHAT and CDR2 FQNNGV come from the germline V gene. V was trimmed by 5 bases and J by 1 base, leaving 14 bases between them. This CDR3 has 16 amino acids. CDR3 region: CASSHWGQRNTGELFF. CDR3 nucleotide sequence: TGTGCCAGCAGCCATTGGGGGCAGCGGAACACCGGGGAGCTGTTTTTT.

The chain is built from TRBV6-5 and TRBJ2-3; TRBD2 agrees at 8 bases. The CDR3 is 16 residues long. The V gene end was trimmed by 3 bases and the J gene end by 1 base; junction bases not matched to a gene: 6. The V gene's germline CDR1 is MNHEY and CDR2 SVGAGI. CDR3 protein: CASSYIRAGGTDTQYF. CDR3 DNA: TGTGCCAGCAGTTATATACGAGCGGGGGGCACAGATACGCAGTATTTT.